The next 31 T cell receptor beta chains were all read from a single sample in a study of blood T cell repertoires in COVID-19. The method was immunoSEQ multiplex PCR; TCRdb's version includes in-frame clones alone and lacks a portion of them. The table has over 70,000 clones, approximately 85% seen once. Sequenced material: peripheral blood. These receptors all stem from an elderly man with acute or convalescent COVID-19.

The chain uses TRBV5-1 and TRBJ2-7; unclear D gene. Germline CDR1 and CDR2: SGHRS and YFSETQ. The CDR3 is 14 residues long. V was clipped by 0 bases and J by 7 bases, with 14 bases between them. CDR3 region: CASSLGGPAGEQYF. CDR3 in DNA: TGCGCCAGCAGCTTGGGAGGTCCCGCCGGAGAGCAGTACTTC.

The chain employs TRBV5-8 and TRBJ2-5; 7 bases agree with TRBD2. Per the germline V gene, CDR1 is SGHTS and CDR2 is YDEGEE. CDR3 length: 12 amino acids. After removal of 9 bases from V and 9 bases from J, the junction contained 11 bases not matched to a gene. CDR3: CATPFVGGAQYF. The CDR3 nucleotides read TGTGCCACCCCCTTCGTGGGGGGGGCCCAGTACTTC.

CDR3 in amino acids: CASSLHLGHEQFF. The CDR3 bases are TGTGCCAGCAGTCTTCATCTAGGCCATGAGCAGTTCTTC. J is TRBJ2-1 and V is TRBV12-3 or TRBV12-4; D ambiguous. V was cut by 5 bases and J by 8 bases, with 13 bases left in between. This CDR3 region has 13 residues.

This chain connects TRBV6-5 to TRBJ2-7; D gene uncertain. The germline V gene has CDR1 MNHEY and CDR2 SVGAGI. The CDR3 spans 12 residues. V dropped 6 bases and J dropped 4 bases, with 10 bases sitting between them. CDR3 bases: TGTGCCAGCAGCAAGGAGACGTACGAGCAGTACTTC. This translates into CASSKETYEQYF.

The chain carries TRBV5-1 and TRBJ2-2; D is undetermined. CDR1 is SGHRS, CDR2 YFSETQ, per germline. CDR3 length equals 15 residues. V gave up 0 bases and J gave up 3 bases, with 9 bases separating them. The CDR3, as DNA: TGCGCCAGCAGCTTGGTTGGAGTCCACACCGGGGAGCTGTTTTTT. Protein: CASSLVGVHTGELFF. Using reference TRBV5-1 and TRBJ2-2 for the parts outside the CDR3, the full variable domain is KAGVTQTPRYLIKTRGQQVTLSCSPISGHRSVSWYQQTPGQGLQFLFEYFSETQRNKGNFPGRFSGRQFSNSRSEMNVSTLELGDSALYLCASSLVGVHTGELFFGEGSRLTVL.

This chain uses TRBV7-3 with TRBJ2-6; tentative D call: TRBD2 (6 bases). This CDR3 region has 15 residues. The germline CDR1 and CDR2 sequences are SGHTA and FQGTGA. Trimming cost V 5 bases and J 0 bases, with 8 bases left between them. The CDR3 reads CASSPGLSGANVLTF. CDR3 bases: TGTGCCAGCAGCCCGGGACTCTCTGGGGCCAACGTCCTGACTTTC.

The chain joins TRBV10-2 to TRBJ1-1; D is ambiguous. Germline CDR1 WSHSY, CDR2 SAAADI. V dropped 6 bases and J dropped 1 base, with 9 bases sitting between them. The CDR3 is made up of 13 amino acids. The CDR3 sequence: CASRSQTNTEAFF. CDR3 coding DNA: TGCGCCAGCAGATCACAGACGAACACTGAAGCTTTCTTT.

The chain employs TRBV6-5 and TRBJ1-5, with 8 bases fitting TRBD1. From germline, CDR1 is MNHEY and CDR2 SVGAGI. V gave up 7 bases and J gave up 5 bases; unmatched junction bases: 10. The CDR3 is 15 residues long. The CDR3 loop reads CASKQGTGEHQPQHF. CDR3 DNA: TGTGCCAGCAAACAAGGGACAGGAGAACATCAGCCCCAGCATTTT.

J is TRBJ1-2 and V is TRBV5-1; no definite D call. CDR3 size: 15 residues. The V gene lost 0 bases and the J gene lost 4 bases, with 13 bases spanning the gap. Germline V gene data show CDR1 as SGHRS and CDR2 as YFSETQ. The CDR3 region has the DNA TGCGCCAGCAGCTTGGTAGGAGGGTGGGCCTATGGCTACACCTTC. This encodes CASSLVGGWAYGYTF.

The chain recombines TRBV28 with TRBJ2-7; maybe TRBD2 (5 bases). Germline CDR1 MDHEN, CDR2 SYDVKM. Between the trimmed V and J ends, which lost 3 bases and 7 bases, there was a span of 13 bases. The CDR3 covers 13 residues. The CDR3 here is CASSLGSEREQYF. CDR3 coding DNA: TGTGCCAGCAGTTTGGGTTCGGAGCGGGAGCAGTACTTC.

The gene calls are TRBV3-1 (or the pseudogene TRBV3-2) and TRBJ2-2, with D possibly TRBD1 on 6 matching bases. The V gene's germline CDR1 is LGHDT and CDR2 YNNKEL (reference sequence). This CDR3 region has 17 residues. Deletions cut 5 bases from V and 5 bases from J, with 21 bases between. The CDR3 coding sequence is TGTGCCAGCAGCTCACCGATGGGACACCGAGGGACCGGGGAGCTGTTTTTT. Protein sequence: CASSSPMGHRGTGELFF.

This sequence joins TRBV5-6 and TRBJ1-2; 7 bases map to TRBD1. This CDR3 spans 13 amino acids. Germline CDR1 and CDR2: SGHDT and YYEEEE. J lost 7 bases, V lost 2 bases, and 5 bases had no gene match. CDR3 amino acids: CASSLTGASGYTF. The CDR3 DNA sequence: TGTGCCAGCAGCTTAACAGGGGCTAGTGGCTACACCTTC.

The chain is built from TRBV4-1 and TRBJ2-3, with 16 bases lining up with TRBD2. With V trimmed by 5 bases and J by 6 bases, 8 bases remained unmatched. CDR1 MGHRA and CDR2 YSYEKL come from the germline V gene. There are 17 residues in the CDR3. CDR3 DNA sequence: TGCGCCAGCAGCATTGGGGGACTAGCGGGAGGGCGGGATACGCAGTATTTT. Protein: CASSIGGLAGGRDTQYF.

Regarding this clone: One end of the junction varies from germline; a read error may be responsible. This chain joins TRBV29-1 and TRBJ1-2; 9 bases line up with TRBD1. The CDR3 length is 11 residues. Per germline, CDR1 SQVTM and CDR2 ANQGSEA. CDR3 protein: CSPDPWTGEAF. The CDR3 nucleotides read TGCAGCCCAGACCCGTGGACAGGGGAGGCCTTC.

For the CDR3, the DNA is TGTGCCAGCAGTGACCTCGGTGGTAGCGGGGGCCGCACAGATACGCAGTATTTT. It translates to CASSDLGGSGGRTDTQYF. The rearrangement uses TRBV6-1 and TRBJ2-3, with 9 positions matching TRBD2. Trimming took 3 bases from V and 1 from J; bases not matched to a gene: 11. The CDR3 sequence is 18 residues long. Germline CDR1 MNHNS, CDR2 SASEGT.

The CDR3 spells CASSRNLGSYGYTF. DNA of the CDR3: TGTGCCAGCAGTCGGAATTTGGGGAGCTATGGCTACACCTTC. The J gene is TRBJ1-2, the V gene TRBV6-2 or TRBV6-3; D gene ambiguous. The CDR3 runs to 14 residues. Trimming shortened V by 5 bases and J by 4 bases, and 14 bases separated the two germline ends. Germline CDR1 and CDR2: MNHEY and SVGEGT.

This chain links TRBV7-9 with TRBJ1-4, with TRBD1 matching over 7 bases. With 5 bases clipped from V and 7 bases from J, the junction kept 7 bases outside the gene matches. The germline gives CDR1 SEHNR, CDR2 FQNEAQ (reference sequence). The CDR3 covers 14 residues. The CDR3 loop is CASSRDSPSEKLFF. The CDR3 nucleotides are TGTGCCAGCAGCCGGGACAGCCCGAGTGAAAAACTGTTTTTT. Variable domain in full (rest from reference TRBV7-9 and TRBJ1-4): DTGVSQNPRHKITKRGQNVTFRCDPISEHNRLYWYRQTLGQGPEFLTYFQNEAQLEKSRLLSDRFSAERPKGSFSTLEIQRTEQGDSAMYLCASSRDSPSEKLFFGSGTQLSVL.

This chain joins TRBV27 and TRBJ1-5, with D perhaps matching TRBD1 (5 bases). This CDR3 region has 13 residues. Germline assignment: CDR1 MNHEY and CDR2 SMNVEV (reference sequence). V was trimmed by 8 bases and J by 3 bases, leaving 11 bases between them. In nucleotides, the CDR3 is TGTGCCAGCCGCGGGGGGTTCAATCAGCCCCAGCATTTT. Translated: CASRGGFNQPQHF.

The rearrangement links TRBV2 to TRBJ1-1; tentatively, D is TRBD1 (6 bases). Trimming pared 3 bases from V and 7 bases from J, leaving 12 bases between. Germline CDR1 and CDR2: SNHLY and FYNNEI. The CDR3 contains 13 residues. CDR3 loop: CASSEKGVVEAFF. The CDR3 bases are TGTGCCAGCAGTGAGAAGGGGGTCGTTGAAGCTTTCTTT.

The chain recombines TRBV29-1 with TRBJ1-2; 9 bases are shared with TRBD1. The CDR3 spans 14 residues. CDR1 and CDR2 from the germline V gene are SQVTM and ANQGSEA. Germline trimming cut 2 bases from V and 3 bases from J; bases unmatched to any gene: 4. The DNA of the CDR3 is TGCAGCGTTGAAACGGACAGGGGAGACTATGGCTACACCTTC. As protein: CSVETDRGDYGYTF.

This clone was detected only once. The gene calls are TRBV19 and TRBJ1-3, with D hard to call. The V end was cut by 3 bases, the J end by 5 bases, with 5 bases between. This CDR3 contains 12 residues. From germline, CDR1 is LNHDA and CDR2 SQIVND (reference sequence). CDR3 nucleotide sequence: TGTGCCAGTAGTATGGGCAGAAACACCATATATTTT. It is translated as CASSMGRNTIYF.

This clone showed up just once. V and J are TRBV3-1 (or the pseudogene TRBV3-2) and TRBJ2-4; D unclear. This CDR3 has 14 amino acids. The V end lost 6 bases, the J end lost 3 bases, and 12 bases lay between the germline ends. Per germline, CDR1 LGHDT and CDR2 YNNKEL (reference sequence). The CDR3 sequence: CASSPTFGKNIQYF. The CDR3 DNA sequence: TGTGCCAGCAGTCCGACATTTGGCAAAAACATTCAGTACTTC.

The chain links TRBV7-7 to TRBJ1-3; the D is unclear. Germline CDR1 and CDR2: SSHAT and FNYEAQ (reference sequence). The CDR3 sequence is 15 residues long. The V gene lost 1 base and the J gene lost 3 bases, with 10 bases spanning the gap. CDR3 bases: TGTGCCAGCAGCTTAGATAGCGGCCATGGAAACACCATATATTTT. The encoded protein is CASSLDSGHGNTIYF.

The chain links TRBV3-1 (or the pseudogene TRBV3-2) to TRBJ1-6, with a possible D match to TRBD1 (6 bases). The CDR3 totals 15 residues. The germline gives CDR1 LGHDT, CDR2 YNNKEL (reference sequence). V lost 4 bases and J 7 bases, leaving 14 bases between the germline ends. The CDR3 sequence: CASSLTTGGNSPLHF. The CDR3 nucleotides are TGTGCCAGCAGCCTTACGACAGGCGGGAATTCACCCCTCCACTTT.

The V call is TRBV24-1, the J call TRBJ2-5, with 10 bases matching TRBD2. The CDR3 is made up of 15 amino acids. Germline V gene data show CDR1 as KGHDR and CDR2 as SFDVKD. J was trimmed by 5 bases and V by 4 bases; bases with no gene match: 6. The CDR3 DNA reads TGTGCCACCAGTGACCCTAGCGGGAGTTGGGAGACCCAGTACTTC. Translated: CATSDPSGSWETQYF.

The chain has TRBV12-5 and TRBJ2-5, with a weak D call TRBD2 (6 bases). The V end was cut by 6 bases, the J end by 5 bases, with 16 bases between. The CDR3 loop spans 14 amino acids. CDR1 and CDR2 (germline): LGHNT, FRNRAP. CDR3 sequence reads: CASGSGLLGETQYF. The CDR3 bases are TGTGCTAGTGGATCGGGACTTCTGGGGGAGACCCAGTACTTC.

J is TRBJ2-4 and V is TRBV11-2; perhaps TRBD2 as D (6 bases). This CDR3 has 15 amino acids. The V end was cut by 5 bases, the J end by 9 bases, with 20 bases between. CDR1 SGHAT and CDR2 FQNNGV come from the germline V gene. CDR3: CASSRDSSLSGIQYF. Here the CDR3 DNA reads TGTGCCAGCAGCCGGGACTCGAGCCTGTCAGGCATTCAGTACTTC.

V and J are TRBV5-4 and TRBJ2-5; 8 bases align to TRBD1. The CDR3 is 15 amino acids. The V gene end was trimmed by 3 bases and the J gene end by 5 bases; junction bases not matched to a gene: 9. CDR1 SGHNT and CDR2 YYREEE come from the germline V gene (reference sequence). The CDR3 DNA reads TGTGCCAGCAGCTCCTCAGGGGGCGGGGTGGAGACCCAGTACTTC. Protein: CASSSSGGGVETQYF.

V gene TRBV7-3 combines with J gene TRBJ2-1, with D perhaps matching TRBD1 (7 bases). Looked up from germline, CDR1 is SGHTA and CDR2 is FQGTGA. V was pared by 10 bases and J by 5 bases, with 21 bases between. This CDR3 contains 15 residues. The CDR3 loop is CATKKGAGTNNEQFF. The CDR3 coding sequence is TGTGCCACCAAAAAGGGGGCGGGGACGAACAATGAGCAGTTCTTC.

The rearrangement uses TRBV28 and TRBJ2-5; D might be TRBD2 (6 bases). Per germline, CDR1 MDHEN and CDR2 SYDVKM. The CDR3 is made up of 15 amino acids. Trimming took off 5 bases at V and 1 base at J, with 14 bases between the two ends. The CDR3 is CASSVRGGRQETQYF. For the CDR3, the DNA is TGTGCCAGCAGTGTACGAGGAGGGCGCCAAGAGACCCAGTACTTC.

The CDR3 nucleotides read TGTGCCAGCTCATCCGACGGGGAGTGGGGCTACACCTTC. The encoded protein is CASSSDGEWGYTF. The chain is built from TRBV18 and TRBJ1-2, with D unresolved. The CDR3 sequence is 13 residues long. Trimming took off 5 bases at V and 8 bases at J, with 15 bases between the two ends. CDR1 is KGHSH and CDR2 is LQKENI in the germline V gene.